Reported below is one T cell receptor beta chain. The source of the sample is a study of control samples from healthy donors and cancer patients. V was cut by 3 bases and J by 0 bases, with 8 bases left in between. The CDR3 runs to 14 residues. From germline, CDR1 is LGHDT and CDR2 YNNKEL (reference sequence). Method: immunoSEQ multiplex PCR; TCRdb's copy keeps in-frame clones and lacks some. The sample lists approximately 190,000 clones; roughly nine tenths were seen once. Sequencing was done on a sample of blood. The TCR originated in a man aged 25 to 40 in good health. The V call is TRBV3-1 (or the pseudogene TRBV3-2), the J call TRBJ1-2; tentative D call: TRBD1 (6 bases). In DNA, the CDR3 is TGTGCCAGCAGCCAGAACAGGGCTAACTATGGCTACACCTTC. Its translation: CASSQNRANYGYTF.